Below are 3 T cell receptor beta chains sequenced from a single sample in a study of control samples from healthy donors and cancer patients. Libraries were prepared by immunoSEQ multiplex PCR; TCRdb keeps only in-frame clonotypes and omits some of them. The repertoire has some 150,000 clones, roughly 94% of them found once; the top ten carry approximately 14%. The sequenced sample consisted of PBMCs. These receptors originate from a man in his 60s with colorectal cancer.

The J gene is TRBJ2-1, the V gene TRBV5-1; 11 bases map to TRBD2. The CDR3 is made up of 15 amino acids. The ends lost 3 bases at V and 4 bases at J; junction bases unmatched: 3. The germline V gene encodes CDR1 SGHRS and CDR2 YFSETQ. DNA for the CDR3: TGCGCCAGCAGCTCGAGACTAGCGGGGTACAATGAGCAGTTCTTC. Protein: CASSSRLAGYNEQFF.

In regard to this clone: Other DNA sequences in this specimen translate into the identical CDR3. This chain joins TRBV6-5 and TRBJ2-5, with D tentatively TRBD1 (5 bases). The germline V and J ends were trimmed by 2 bases and 2 bases, with 9 bases remaining between them. This CDR3 has 14 residues. Germline assignment: CDR1 MNHEY and CDR2 SVGAGI. CDR3 sequence (DNA): TGTGCCAGCAGTTACGGCAGGGCACAAGAGACCCAGTACTTC. It codes for CASSYGRAQETQYF.

The J gene is TRBJ2-5, the V gene TRBV5-1; D not certain. Trimming left V 10 bases short and J 5 bases short, with 21 bases between. This CDR3 has 14 residues. Germline V gives CDR1 SGHRS, CDR2 YFSETQ. CDR3 region: CACRPLGSRETQYF. For the CDR3, the DNA is TGCGCCTGCCGGCCTCTGGGGTCACGGGAGACCCAGTACTTC.